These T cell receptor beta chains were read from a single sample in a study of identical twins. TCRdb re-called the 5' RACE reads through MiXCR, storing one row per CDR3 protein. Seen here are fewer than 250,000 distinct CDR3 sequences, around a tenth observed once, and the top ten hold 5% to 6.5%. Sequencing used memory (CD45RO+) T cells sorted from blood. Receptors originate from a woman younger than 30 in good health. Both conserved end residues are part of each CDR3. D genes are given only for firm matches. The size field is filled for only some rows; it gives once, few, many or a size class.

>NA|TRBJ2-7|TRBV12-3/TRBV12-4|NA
TGTGCCAGCAGTTTAAGGACTAACGACTACGAGCAGTACTTC
CASSLRTNDYEQYF
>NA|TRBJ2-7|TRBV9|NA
TGTGCCAGCAGCCCCTGGGCAGGGCAGACCTACGAGCAGTACTTC
CASSPWAGQTYEQYF
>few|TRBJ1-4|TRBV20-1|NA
TGCAGTGCTAGTGGGGACTTAATAGATGAAAAACTGTTTTTT
CSASGDLIDEKLFF
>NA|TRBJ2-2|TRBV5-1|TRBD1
TGCGCCAGCAGCGCTAGGCCCCTTGGACAGGGAAGCACCGGGGAGCTGTTTTTT
CASSARPLGQGSTGELFF
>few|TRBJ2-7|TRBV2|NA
TGTGCCACCGCGGGACTTCTATACGAGCAGTACTTC
CATAGLLYEQYF
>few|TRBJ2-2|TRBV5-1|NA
TGCGCCAGCAGCTTGGCCAGATCCGGGGAGCTGTTTTTT
CASSLARSGELFF
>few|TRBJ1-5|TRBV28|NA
TGTGCCAGCAGTCCCCGAACATCGACCCAGCATTTT
CASSPRTSTQHF
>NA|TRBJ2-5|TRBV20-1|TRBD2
TGCAGTGCTAGAGATGCAGCGGGAGGCGTGACGACCCAGTACTTC
CSARDAAGGVTTQYF
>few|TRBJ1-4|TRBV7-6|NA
TGTGCCAGCAGCTTATCACAGACTAATGAAAAACTGTTTTTT
CASSLSQTNEKLFF
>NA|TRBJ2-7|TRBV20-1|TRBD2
TGCAGTGCTAGAGTGGGGACTACCGGCGAGCAGTACTTC
CSARVGTTGEQYF
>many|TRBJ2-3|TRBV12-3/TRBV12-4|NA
TGTGCCAGCAGCCCGATACAGGGCACAGATACGCAGTATTTT
CASSPIQGTDTQYF
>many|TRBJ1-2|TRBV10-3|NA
TGTGCCATCAGCCTCGAAGATCATGGCTACACCTTC
CAISLEDHGYTF
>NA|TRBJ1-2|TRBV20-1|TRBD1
TGCAGTGCTCCCCCGGGACAGCACGATTATGGCTACACCTTC
CSAPPGQHDYGYTF
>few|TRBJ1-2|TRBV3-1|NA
TGTGCCAGCAGCCAAGGGACAGCTAATGGCTACACCTTC
CASSQGTANGYTF
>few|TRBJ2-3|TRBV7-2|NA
TGTGCCAGCAGCTTAGTGGGGCAGATAAGCACAGATACGCAGTATTTT
CASSLVGQISTDTQYF
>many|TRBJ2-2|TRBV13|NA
TGTGCCAGCAGCTTCAGGAACACCGGGGAGCTGTTTTTT
CASSFRNTGELFF
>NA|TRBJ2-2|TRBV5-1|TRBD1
TGCGCCAGCAGCTCCGCCGGGACAGCGAACACCGGGGAGCTGTTTTTT
CASSSAGTANTGELFF
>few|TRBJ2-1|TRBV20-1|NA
TGCAGTGCCACCCAAATCTCGGGGAGTACCGACAATGAGCAGTTCTTC
CSATQISGSTDNEQFF
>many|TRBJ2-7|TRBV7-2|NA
TGTGCCAGCAGCATGCTCTACGAGCAGTACTTC
CASSMLYEQYF
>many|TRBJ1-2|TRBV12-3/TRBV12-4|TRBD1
TGTGCCAGCAGTTTTCCGGGACAGGGGGCATCTGGCTACACCTTC
CASSFPGQGASGYTF
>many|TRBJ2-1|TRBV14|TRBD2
TGTGCCAGCAGCCTTATAGGGACTAGCGGGAGGAATGAGCAGTTCTTC
CASSLIGTSGRNEQFF
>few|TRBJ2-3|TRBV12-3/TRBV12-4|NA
TGTGCCAGCAGAAGGGACAGCACAGATACGCAGTATTTT
CASRRDSTDTQYF
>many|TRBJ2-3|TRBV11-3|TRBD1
TGTGCCAGCAGCTTAGGACAGGGAGAGACGGATACGCAGTATTTT
CASSLGQGETDTQYF
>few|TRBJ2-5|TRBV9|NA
TGTGCCAGCAGCCTGCTAGGACAACTACAAGAGACCCAGTACTTC
CASSLLGQLQETQYF
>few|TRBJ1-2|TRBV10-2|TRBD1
TGCGCCAGCAGTGAGTCTACAGGGGGCTATGGCTACACCTTC
CASSESTGGYGYTF
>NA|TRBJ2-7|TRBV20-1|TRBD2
TGCAGTGCTAGAGATGGACTAGCGGCCTACGAGCAGTACTTC
CSARDGLAAYEQYF
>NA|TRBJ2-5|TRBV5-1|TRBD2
TGCGCCAGCAGCGCCCTCTGGACTAGCGGAACTGAAGAGACCCAGTACTTC
CASSALWTSGTEETQYF
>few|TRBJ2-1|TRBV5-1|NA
TGCGCCAGCAGCTTGTGGGGGGGCCGGGGTGAGCAGTTCTTC
CASSLWGGRGEQFF
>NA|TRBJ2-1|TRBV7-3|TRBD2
TGTGCCAGCAGCTTAAGAGCGGGGGGGGAGCAGTTCTTC
CASSLRAGGEQFF
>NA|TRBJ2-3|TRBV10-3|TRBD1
TGTGCCATCAGTACTAGAGGGGGCTATACGCAGTATTTT
CAISTRGGYTQYF
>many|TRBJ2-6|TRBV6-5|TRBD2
TGTGCCAGCAGTTACACTAGCGGGACTGGGGCCAACGTCCTGACTTTC
CASSYTSGTGANVLTF
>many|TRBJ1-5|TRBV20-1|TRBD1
TGCAGTGGGGGACAGAAGAATCAGCCCCAGCATTTT
CSGGQKNQPQHF
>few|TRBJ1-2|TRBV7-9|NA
TGTGCCAGCAGCTTCTTGGGTAACTATGGCTACACCTTC
CASSFLGNYGYTF
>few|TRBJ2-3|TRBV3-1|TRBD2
TGTGCCAGCAGCCCTTGGGAACTAGCGGGCACAGATACGCAGTATTTT
CASSPWELAGTDTQYF
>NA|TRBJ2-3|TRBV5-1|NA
TGCGCCAGCAGCTTGATGTGGGGACGCGGCACAGATACGCAGTATTTT
CASSLMWGRGTDTQYF
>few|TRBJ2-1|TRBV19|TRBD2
TGTGCCAGTAGTACGCGCGGGGGGGGTCAGAATGAGCAGTTCTTC
CASSTRGGGQNEQFF
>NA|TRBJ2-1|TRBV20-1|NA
TGCAGTGCTCTCTATGGGAATGAGCAGTTCTTC
CSALYGNEQFF
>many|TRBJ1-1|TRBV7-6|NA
TGTGCCAGCAGGGGGTCGGACAACCAGAACACTGAAGCTTTCTTT
CASRGSDNQNTEAFF
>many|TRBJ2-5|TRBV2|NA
TGTGCCACCACCGGGACGCCTCGCCGCGGAGGACAAGAGACCCAGTACTTC
CATTGTPRRGGQETQYF
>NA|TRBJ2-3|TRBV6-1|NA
TGTGCCATCCGAGTTTGGATCCCCGGGACATGGGACACAGATACGCAGTATTTT
CAIRVWIPGTWDTDTQYF
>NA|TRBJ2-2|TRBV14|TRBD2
TGTGCCAGCAGCCAAGATGAGCTAGCGGAGAACACCGGGGAGCTGTTTTTT
CASSQDELAENTGELFF
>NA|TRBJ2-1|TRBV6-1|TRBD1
TGTGCCAGCAGACAACATAGGGGGCACAATGAGCAGTTCTTC
CASRQHRGHNEQFF
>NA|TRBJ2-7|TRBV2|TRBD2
TGTGCCAGCAGTCAAGACGGGGGGGGGCTAGTCCTCCACGAGCAGTACTTC
CASSQDGGGLVLHEQYF